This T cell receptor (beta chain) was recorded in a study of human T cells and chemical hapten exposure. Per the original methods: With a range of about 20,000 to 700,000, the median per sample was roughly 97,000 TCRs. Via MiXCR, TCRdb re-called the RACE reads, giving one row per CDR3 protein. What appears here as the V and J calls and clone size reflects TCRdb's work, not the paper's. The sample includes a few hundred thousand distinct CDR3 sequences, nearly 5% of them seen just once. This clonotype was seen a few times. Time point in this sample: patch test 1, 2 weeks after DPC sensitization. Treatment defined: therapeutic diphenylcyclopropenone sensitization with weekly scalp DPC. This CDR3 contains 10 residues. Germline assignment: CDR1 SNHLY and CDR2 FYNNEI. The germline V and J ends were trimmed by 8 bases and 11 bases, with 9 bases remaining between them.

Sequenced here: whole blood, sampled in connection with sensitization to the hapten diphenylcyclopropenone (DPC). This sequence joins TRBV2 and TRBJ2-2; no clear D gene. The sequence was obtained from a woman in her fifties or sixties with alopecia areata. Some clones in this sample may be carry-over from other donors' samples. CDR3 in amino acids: CASVGRELFF. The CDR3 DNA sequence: TGTGCCAGCGTTGGCCGTGAGCTGTTTTTT.